These T cell receptor beta chains were read from a single sample in a study of T-cell reconstitution after alpha-beta-depleted transplantation in children. TCRdb re-called the PCR reads with MiXCR, one entry per CDR3 protein. The repertoire holds 700,000 or so distinct CDR3 sequences, roughly 13% seen once, with 0.79% in the top ten. Sample: PBMCs, taken before TCRalphabeta/CD19-depleted stem cell transplant. All receptors come from a girl aged 2 to 9 with congenital amegakaryocytic thrombocytopenia, due to receive a stem cell transplant. Each CDR3 is given with its conserved first and last residue. A D gene is named only where the DNA matches it firmly. Clone size is given for some rows only: seen once, a few or many times, or a class if the clone is expanded.

j_call	d_call	v_call	clone_size	cdr3_aa	cdr3_nt
TRBJ2-7	TRBD2	TRBV5-5	few	CASSLVPQAGGPGQYF	TGTGCCAGCAGCTTGGTTCCACAAGCGGGAGGGCCCGGGCAGTACTTC
TRBJ2-3	TRBD2	TRBV20-1	many	CSARTSGNTDTQYF	TGCAGTGCTCGGACTAGCGGGAATACAGATACGCAGTATTTT
TRBJ1-1	-	TRBV20-1	many	CSARMGSVDTEAFF	TGCAGTGCAAGAATGGGCAGCGTGGACACTGAAGCTTTCTTT
TRBJ2-3	TRBD1	TRBV20-1	-	CSAGSPYRTGQSTDTQYF	TGCAGTGCTGGAAGCCCCTATAGGACAGGGCAAAGCACAGATACGCAGTATTTT
TRBJ2-7	-	TRBV5-1	many	CASSLPSRSYEQYF	TGCGCCAGCAGCTTGCCATCAAGATCCTACGAGCAGTACTTC
TRBJ2-7	-	TRBV5-1	few	CASSLLGPPSYEQYF	TGCGCCAGCAGCTTGTTGGGACCACCATCCTACGAGCAGTACTTC
TRBJ2-1	-	TRBV20-1	once	CCARRPELTSSYNEQFF	TGCTGTGCTCGTAGGCCCGAGCTCACCAGCTCCTACAATGAGCAGTTCTTC
TRBJ2-3	TRBD2	TRBV29-1	few	CSLRGLAGVADTQYF	TGCAGCCTCAGGGGTCTAGCGGGAGTGGCAGATACGCAGTATTTT
TRBJ2-1	-	TRBV28	many	CASSLRSFMSGRPGLTQFF	TGTGCCAGCAGTTTAAGGTCCTTTATGTCCGGGCGACCGGGACTTACACAGTTCTTC
TRBJ2-3	-	TRBV10-3	-	CAISDQDPNPGDTQYF	TGTGCCATCAGTGATCAGGACCCCAACCCCGGAGATACGCAGTATTTT
TRBJ2-1	-	TRBV20-1	-	CSARDSTGEGNEQFF	TGCAGTGCTAGAGATTCGACGGGAGAAGGCAATGAGCAGTTCTTC
TRBJ1-1	-	TRBV19	-	CASSIVAGSNTEAFF	TGTGCCAGTAGTATAGTGGCGGGTTCGAACACTGAAGCTTTCTTT
TRBJ2-1	-	TRBV7-6	many	CASSSRTTEQFF	TGTGCCAGCAGCTCAAGGACTACTGAGCAGTTCTTC
TRBJ2-1	-	TRBV20-1	many	CSARGRAGEQFF	TGCAGTGCTAGGGGCAGGGCAGGAGAGCAGTTCTTC
TRBJ1-2	-	TRBV5-1	few	CASRTVAGGYTF	TGCGCCAGCAGGACGGTTGCTGGGGGCTACACCTTC
TRBJ1-2	-	TRBV20-1	few	CSAGGGRWYGYTF	TGCAGTGCCGGGGGGGGGCGGTGGTATGGCTACACCTTC
TRBJ2-3	-	TRBV20-1	many	CSATRDTGREDTQYF	TGCAGTGCAACCCGGGACACGGGTCGTGAGGATACGCAGTATTTT
TRBJ2-3	TRBD2	TRBV12-3/TRBV12-4	-	CASSLPSGNRADTQYF	TGTGCCAGCAGTTTGCCGAGCGGGAATAGGGCAGATACGCAGTATTTT
TRBJ2-7	-	TRBV20-1	-	CSARADWNEQYF	TGCAGTGCTAGAGCGGACTGGAACGAGCAGTACTTC
TRBJ2-7	TRBD2	TRBV20-1	many	CSAGGSGTYEQYF	TGCAGTGCTGGAGGGAGCGGGACCTACGAGCAGTACTTC
TRBJ2-7	-	TRBV20-1	many	CSAKVRYEQYF	TGCAGTGCTAAGGTTAGGTACGAGCAGTACTTC
TRBJ1-2	TRBD1	TRBV15	-	CATSGDRGLYGYTF	TGTGCCACCAGCGGGGACAGGGGGCTCTATGGCTACACCTTC
TRBJ2-2	TRBD1	TRBV6-1	few	CASFSGTGVTGELFF	TGTGCCAGCTTCTCCGGGACAGGGGTCACCGGGGAGCTGTTTTTT
TRBJ2-7	TRBD1	TRBV7-6	many	CASSPSQGKRDEQYF	TGTGCCAGCAGCCCCTCACAGGGGAAAAGGGACGAGCAGTACTTC
TRBJ1-2	TRBD1	TRBV6-5	-	CASSSTLLTGGPYGYTF	TGTGCCAGCAGTTCCACCCTTCTTACAGGGGGACCCTATGGCTACACCTTC
TRBJ2-1	-	TRBV4-1	few	CASSRTGTLNEQFF	TGCGCCAGCAGCCGCACCGGGACTCTGAATGAGCAGTTCTTC
TRBJ2-7	TRBD1	TRBV20-1	few	CSARVLPGQGLFEQYF	TGCAGTGCTAGAGTTTTACCGGGACAGGGCCTCTTCGAGCAGTACTTC
TRBJ1-4	-	TRBV7-8	-	CASSLESSNEKLFF	TGTGCCAGCAGCTTAGAAAGCAGTAATGAAAAACTGTTTTTT
TRBJ2-2	-	TRBV20-1	many	CSAPGAGELFF	TGCAGTGCGCCAGGGGCCGGGGAGCTGTTTTTT
TRBJ2-7	TRBD1	TRBV10-3	many	CAISTRDRADEQYF	TGTGCCATCAGCACCCGGGACAGGGCTGACGAGCAGTACTTC
TRBJ2-1	-	TRBV5-1	many	CASSLGDRSLGEQFF	TGCGCCAGCAGCTTAGGAGACAGGTCGTTGGGTGAGCAGTTCTTC
TRBJ2-7	-	TRBV5-1	many	CASSPYRSSYEQYF	TGCGCCAGCAGCCCATACAGGAGCTCCTACGAGCAGTACTTC
TRBJ2-3	-	TRBV27	many	CASSPSLGLDTQYF	TGTGCCAGCAGTCCATCCTTAGGTTTAGATACGCAGTATTTT
TRBJ2-4	-	TRBV4-1	few	CASSQLPSELAKNIQYF	TGCGCCAGCAGCCAGCTCCCGTCGGAACTAGCCAAAAACATTCAGTACTTC
TRBJ2-2	TRBD1	TRBV5-1	few	CASSSGLDRIRNTGELFF	TGCGCCAGCAGCTCGGGCCTGGACAGGATAAGGAACACCGGGGAGCTGTTTTTT
TRBJ2-5	TRBD1	TRBV29-1	-	CSVEVRGRQETQYF	TGCAGCGTTGAGGTGAGGGGGCGGCAAGAGACCCAGTACTTC
TRBJ2-3	TRBD2	TRBV3-1	few	CASSQGTSGLTTDTQYF	TGTGCCAGCAGCCAAGGGACTAGCGGGCTGACCACAGATACGCAGTATTTT
TRBJ1-5	-	TRBV7-8	many	CASKKTDYYSNQPQHF	TGTGCCAGCAAGAAGACAGACTATTATAGCAATCAGCCCCAGCATTTT
TRBJ2-3	-	TRBV5-1	-	CASSLDPGLVQVVPDTQYF	TGCGCCAGCAGCTTGGATCCTGGATTGGTACAGGTTGTCCCAGATACGCAGTATTTT
TRBJ2-7	-	TRBV29-1	few	CSVDRTGGGYEQYF	TGCAGCGTTGACAGGACGGGGGGCGGCTACGAGCAGTACTTC
TRBJ1-6	TRBD1	TRBV20-1	few	CSARGDRGDYSPLHF	TGCAGTGCTAGGGGGGACAGGGGGGACTATTCACCCCTCCACTTT
TRBJ2-3	-	TRBV5-8	-	CASSYGNRETDTQYF	TGTGCCAGCAGCTACGGGAACAGGGAGACAGATACGCAGTATTTT
TRBJ2-2	-	TRBV6-1	many	CASRITANTGELFF	TGTGCCAGCAGAATAACAGCGAACACCGGGGAGCTGTTTTTT
TRBJ2-2	TRBD2	TRBV20-1	few	CSASERPGLEKTTGELFF	TGCAGTGCTAGTGAACGACCGGGACTAGAGAAGACAACCGGGGAGCTGTTTTTT
TRBJ2-7	-	TRBV12-3/TRBV12-4	-	CASSLGQVRTYEQYF	TGTGCCAGCAGTTTAGGGCAGGTTAGGACCTACGAGCAGTACTTC
TRBJ2-3	-	TRBV5-1	few	CASSLSGRVADPDTQYF	TGCGCCAGCAGCTTGTCAGGGAGAGTCGCAGATCCAGATACGCAGTATTTT
TRBJ2-1	-	TRBV20-1	many	CSAGRATYRAFF	TGCAGTGCTGGCCGGGCCACTTACAGGGCGTTCTTC
TRBJ2-3	-	TRBV28	many	CASSRGTSPSSTDTQYF	TGTGCCAGCAGCCGCGGGACATCACCCTCTAGCACAGATACGCAGTATTTT
TRBJ2-2	-	TRBV12-3/TRBV12-4	many	CASSFGVATGELFF	TGTGCCAGCAGTTTCGGGGTTGCGACCGGGGAGCTGTTTTTT
TRBJ2-3	-	TRBV6-2/TRBV6-3	few	CASSLPAGITDTQYF	TGTGCCAGCAGTCTACCAGCGGGTATCACAGATACGCAGTATTTT